Detailed here is one TCR beta chain. This clone counts as medium-sized (0.01 to 0.1%). The target of this receptor is not known. No quality values exist for individual bases; no much larger clone is one base distant. The library was obtained by the immunoSEQ multiplex PCR assay. The table comes from immuneACCESS by way of TCRdb, which keeps in-frame sequences with V and J called. Part of the clones is missing from these tables; in studies checked, under half for an unresolved V gene and the rest for unknown reasons. For this sample there are tens of thousands of clones; around 79% appear just once. The ten top clones hold 2.4% of the sample. The study tested focal radiation therapy combined with CTLA-4 blockade (ipilimumab) in patients with chemo-refractory metastatic non-small-cell lung cancer. The data stem from a study of radiotherapy plus CTLA-4 blockade in lung cancer (dated by TCRdb to between 2017 and 2018). Broadly, across the study: Objective responses occurred in roughly 19% of enrolled patients, and just over 30% achieved disease control.

The study at large found these results: After treatment with radiotherapy and ipilimumab, TCR clones that originated in tumors expanded in peripheral blood. Increased serum interferon-beta after radiation, together with early dynamic changes in blood T cell clones, were reported to be the strongest predictors of response.

Ends trimmed: V by 9 bases, J by 4 bases; bases unmatched to a gene: 4. CDR1 is given as MGHRA and CDR2 as YSYEKL, both from the germline V gene. CDR3 length: 13 amino acids, cysteine to phenylalanine. The retained sequence is limited to the CDR3, 39 bases, with the frame set at the first base. The receptor was derived from a human donor with non-small cell lung cancer whose response to radiotherapy plus ipilimumab could not be evaluated. The source material was peripheral blood, sampled from a patient treated with radiotherapy plus ipilimumab. Rearrangement joined TRBV4-1 to TRBJ1-4; 8 bases in the middle match TRBD1. The DNA sequence reads TGCGCCAGAATGGGACAGGTTAATGAAAAACTGTTTTTT. It is translated as CARMGQVNEKLFF.